The rows below give T cell receptor beta chains drawn from one sample of a study of blood T cells in healthy people across ages. From the 5' RACE reads, TCRdb called clonotypes with MiXCR, one entry per CDR3 protein. The table lists 1.5 million or so distinct CDR3 sequences, 40% to 45% of them singletons. The source material was blood. These receptors originate from a woman aged 18-29 years in good health. The CDR3 runs from the conserved cysteine through the conserved F or W.

CDR3aa: CASSLVAHNEQYF
j_gene: TRBJ2-7
v_gene: TRBV7-9

CDR3aa: CASSVVATPNEQYF
j_gene: TRBJ2-5
v_gene: TRBV11-2

CDR3aa: CASSYSMYVDSANETLFF
j_gene: TRBJ1-4
v_gene: TRBV6-2/TRBV6-3

CDR3aa: CSASDRGQSDTQYF
j_gene: TRBJ2-3
v_gene: TRBV20-1

CDR3aa: CASSLKGVWNNEQFF
j_gene: TRBJ2-1
v_gene: TRBV27

CDR3aa: CASSLVAGVGGEQYF
j_gene: TRBJ2-7
v_gene: TRBV27

CDR3aa: CAGGNQNTGELFF
j_gene: TRBJ2-2
v_gene: TRBV6-2/TRBV6-3

CDR3aa: CASSLFDRVVHEQYF
j_gene: TRBJ2-7
v_gene: TRBV6-2/TRBV6-3

CDR3aa: CASSGEGQGENEQYF
j_gene: NA
v_gene: TRBV6-1

CDR3aa: CSVEIGVHEQYF
j_gene: TRBJ2-7
v_gene: TRBV29-1